Listed below are T cell receptor beta chains from one sample, sequenced in a study of cytomegalovirus exposure and HLA in healthy donors. Here immunoSEQ multiplex PCR was the method, and the copy in TCRdb shows in-frame clones only, minus some. The data contain about 83,000 clones, roughly 75% of them singletons. Sample: PBMCs. The receptors derive from a man in his 60s in good health and CMV-seronegative. Both conserved end residues are part of each CDR3. The D gene is left open where the match is weak. Size values are once, few and many counts, or a class for expanded clones, and some rows have none.

v_gene	j_gene	d_gene	abundance	CDR3aa	CDR3nt
TRBV2	TRBJ2-7	.	.	CAITVAASRALGEQYF	TGTGCCATCACCGTGGCGGCTAGCAGAGCTTTAGGCGAGCAGTACTTC
TRBV27	TRBJ1-6	.	.	CASSQGSYNSPLHF	TGTGCCAGCAGCCAGGGTTCCTATAATTCACCCCTCCACTTT
TRBV6-5	TRBJ2-7	TRBD2	.	CATSGTTHSYEQYF	TGTGCCACCTCAGGGACTACCCATTCCTACGAGCAGTACTTC
TRBV5-8	TRBJ1-5	TRBD1	.	CASGQGNQPQHF	TGTGCCAGCGGACAGGGCAATCAGCCCCAGCATTTT
TRBV11-2	TRBJ2-3	.	.	CASSLWKTGDTQYF	TGTGCCAGCAGCTTATGGAAGACAGGAGATACGCAGTATTTT
TRBV2	TRBJ1-2	TRBD1	.	CASSEATGKKYGYTF	TGTGCCAGCAGTGAAGCGACAGGGAAGAAGTATGGCTACACCTTC
TRBV25-1	TRBJ2-7	.	.	CASRSGRGDEQYF	TGTGCCAGTAGGTCTGGCAGGGGGGACGAGCAGTACTTC
TRBV6-5	TRBJ1-1	.	.	CASTYGAANTEAFF	TGTGCCAGCACCTATGGGGCGGCGAACACTGAAGCTTTCTTT
TRBV19	TRBJ1-1	.	.	CASSIGGGGTEAFF	TGTGCCAGTAGTATAGGAGGGGGGGGCACTGAAGCTTTCTTT
TRBV2	TRBJ1-1	.	.	CASRSGWGDTEAFF	TGTGCCAGCAGATCGGGGTGGGGGGACACTGAAGCTTTCTTT
TRBV18	TRBJ2-1	TRBD2	.	CASSPLAGGPGLSYNEQFF	TGTGCCAGCTCACCACTAGCGGGGGGCCCCGGTCTTTCCTACAATGAGCAGTTCTTC
TRBV14	TRBJ2-7	.	.	CASSNRVLGYEQYF	TGTGCCAGCAGTAACAGGGTGTTGGGGTACGAGCAGTACTTC
TRBV6-1	TRBJ2-7	.	.	CASSEARGGEQYF	TGTGCCAGCAGTGAAGCGCGAGGTGGCGAGCAGTACTTC
TRBV10-2	TRBJ1-3	.	.	CASSTGNTIYF	TGCGCCAGCAGTACAGGAAACACCATATATTTT
TRBV27	TRBJ2-3	.	.	CASTSRPQADTQYF	TGTGCCAGCACTTCCCGACCCCAGGCAGATACGCAGTATTTT
TRBV4-2	TRBJ1-6	.	.	CASSQSRGQENSPLHF	TGTGCCAGCAGCCAGTCGAGAGGGCAGGAGAATTCACCCCTCCACTTT
TRBV7-9	TRBJ1-2	.	.	CASTGMFYADGYTF	TGTGCCAGCACAGGGATGTTTTACGCTGATGGCTACACCTTC
TRBV9	TRBJ2-5	TRBD2	.	CASSGGRIAGGEQETQYF	TGTGCCAGCAGCGGGGGCCGTATAGCGGGGGGAGAACAAGAGACCCAGTACTTC
TRBV6-1	TRBJ1-4	.	many	CASSELQGVNEKLFF	TGTGCCAGCAGTGAACTACAGGGAGTTAATGAAAAACTGTTTTTT
TRBV6-6	TRBJ1-4	TRBD1	.	CASSKKTGANNEKLFF	TGTGCCAGCAGCAAAAAAACAGGGGCGAATAATGAAAAACTGTTTTTT
TRBV4-1	TRBJ1-2	.	.	CASRWDIGPYGYTF	TGCGCCAGCCGTTGGGACATCGGCCCCTATGGCTACACCTTC
TRBV5-6	TRBJ2-7	.	.	CASSLAGGRTSYEQYF	TGTGCCAGCAGCTTGGCCGGAGGACGGACCTCCTACGAGCAGTACTTC
TRBV15	TRBJ1-1	.	few	CATSSRQTTNTEAFF	TGTGCCACCAGCAGTAGACAAACAACGAACACTGAAGCTTTCTTT
TRBV29-1	TRBJ2-3	.	.	CSVIPRGIPDTQYF	TGCAGCGTTATCCCCAGGGGTATCCCAGATACGCAGTATTTT
TRBV5-4	TRBJ2-1	TRBD2	.	CASSPGLAGYNEQFF	TGTGCCAGCAGCCCAGGACTAGCGGGATACAATGAGCAGTTCTTC
TRBV29-1	TRBJ1-1	.	.	CSARGTQFEAFF	TGCAGCGCAAGGGGGACACAATTCGAAGCTTTCTTT
TRBV7-8	TRBJ1-1	.	.	CASSAWAATGAFF	TGTGCCAGCAGCGCCTGGGCCGCTACGGGGGCTTTCTTT
TRBV23-1	TRBJ2-7	.	.	CASIRDTYEQYF	TGCGCCAGCATCAGGGATACCTACGAGCAGTACTTC
TRBV30	TRBJ1-6	.	.	CAWSPDRSPLHF	TGTGCCTGGAGCCCAGACAGGTCCCCCCTCCACTTT
TRBV6-6	TRBJ2-7	.	.	CASTLQGLGYEQYF	TGTGCCAGCACCTTACAGGGCTTAGGCTACGAGCAGTACTTC
TRBV2	TRBJ2-1	TRBD2	.	CASSLTGTSIYNEQFF	TGTGCCAGCAGTCTAACAGGGACTAGCATCTACAATGAGCAGTTCTTC
TRBV6-1	TRBJ2-5	.	.	CAIRDSEETQYF	TGTGCCATCCGGGACTCTGAAGAGACCCAGTACTTC
TRBV7-9	TRBJ2-1	TRBD2	.	CSSSLQVFELAPNEQFF	TGTTCCAGCAGCTTACAAGTATTCGAACTAGCGCCCAATGAGCAGTTCTTC
TRBV7-3	TRBJ2-3	.	.	CASSGGGLEGTDTQYF	TGTGCCAGCAGCGGGGGGGGCTTAGAGGGAACAGATACGCAGTATTTT
TRBV7-8	TRBJ1-2	.	.	CASSPEGAFGGYTF	TGTGCCAGCAGCCCCGAAGGGGCATTCGGTGGCTACACCTTC
TRBV7-9	TRBJ1-4	.	once	CASSLGQAPTNEKLFF	TGTGCCAGCAGCTTAGGGCAGGCACCAACTAATGAAAAACTGTTTTTT
TRBV25-1	TRBJ2-1	TRBD1	.	CASHLSRDRPGEQFF	TGTGCCAGCCACCTGTCCCGGGACAGGCCAGGGGAGCAGTTCTTC
TRBV7-2	TRBJ2-1	.	.	CASSLVVRNNEQFF	TGTGCCAGCAGCTTAGTGGTCAGAAACAATGAGCAGTTCTTC
TRBV5-1	TRBJ2-2	.	.	CASSLALGETGELFF	TGCGCCAGCAGCTTGGCACTTGGAGAGACCGGGGAGCTGTTTTTT
TRBV5-5	TRBJ1-6	.	.	CASSLALAVGAPLHF	TGTGCCAGCAGCTTGGCCCTAGCCGTTGGGGCACCCCTCCACTTT
TRBV2	TRBJ2-7	TRBD2	.	CASQPSGGLYEQYF	TGTGCCAGCCAACCTAGCGGGGGACTTTACGAGCAGTACTTC
TRBV9	TRBJ2-7	TRBD1	.	CASSAGTGVYEQYF	TGTGCCAGCAGTGCCGGGACAGGGGTTTACGAGCAGTACTTC
TRBV9	TRBJ2-3	TRBD2	.	CASSVSGGAVGDTQYF	TGTGCCAGCAGCGTTAGCGGGGGGGCCGTCGGAGATACGCAGTATTTT
TRBV9	TRBJ2-3	.	.	CASSGYGQGGTDTQYF	TGTGCCAGCAGCGGATATGGACAGGGAGGGACAGATACGCAGTATTTT
TRBV30	TRBJ2-1	.	.	CAWSATDYNEQFF	TGTGCCTGGAGTGCGACTGACTACAATGAGCAGTTCTTC
TRBV19	TRBJ2-1	.	.	CASSPQGGHNEQFF	TGTGCCAGTAGTCCCCAGGGAGGTCACAATGAGCAGTTCTTC
TRBV5-1	TRBJ2-7	TRBD1	.	CASSLAGTGESYEQYF	TGCGCCAGCAGCTTGGCCGGGACAGGGGAATCCTACGAGCAGTACTTC
TRBV7-9	TRBJ1-1	.	.	CASSSPGGLFVDEAFF	TGTGCCAGCAGTTCCCCGGGGGGCCTATTCGTTGATGAAGCTTTCTTT
TRBV6-5	TRBJ1-5	TRBD1	.	CASSTGTGSNQPQHF	TGTGCCAGCAGCACCGGGACAGGTAGCAATCAGCCCCAGCATTTT
TRBV6-1	TRBJ1-2	.	.	CASSPRDGYTF	TGTGCCAGCAGTCCCAGGGATGGCTACACCTTC
TRBV7-9	TRBJ2-3	TRBD2	.	CASSSGGSTDTQYF	TGTGCCAGCAGCTCGGGGGGGAGCACAGATACGCAGTATTTT
TRBV19	TRBJ2-7	TRBD2	once	CASSGPGGERSYEQYF	TGTGCCAGTAGTGGCCCGGGGGGGGAGCGGTCCTACGAGCAGTACTTC
TRBV29-1	TRBJ1-3	.	.	CSVDRVTGNTIYF	TGCAGCGTTGACAGGGTGACTGGAAACACCATATATTTT
TRBV9	TRBJ2-2	.	.	CASSAIDSFPGELFF	TGTGCCAGCAGCGCGATAGACAGTTTTCCCGGGGAGCTGTTTTTT
TRBV7-3	TRBJ2-2	TRBD1	.	CASSFVRQGTTGELFF	TGTGCCAGCAGCTTCGTGAGACAGGGGACGACCGGGGAGCTGTTTTTT
TRBV15	TRBJ1-1	.	.	CATSEGGTGTEAFF	TGTGCCACCAGCGAGGGAGGTACAGGCACTGAAGCTTTCTTT
TRBV7-8	TRBJ1-3	.	.	CASSLAVRGSSGNTIYF	TGTGCCAGCAGCTTAGCGGTTCGGGGGAGCTCTGGAAACACCATATATTTT
TRBV29-1	TRBJ2-7	.	.	CSVLGAADTSTYEQYF	TGCAGCGTTTTAGGAGCCGCGGACACCAGCACCTACGAGCAGTACTTC